This T cell receptor (beta chain) derives from a study of neurological immune-mediated disorders. This clonotype was counted many times. This CDR3 is 14 amino acids long. V was clipped by 5 bases and J by 2 bases, with 12 bases between them. Time point specified: longitudinal time-point 2. TCRdb re-analysed the 5' RACE reads in MiXCR, keeping a single row per CDR3 protein. The table records approximately 89,000 distinct CDR3 sequences, less than 15% of them present only once. The chain combines TRBV12-3 or TRBV12-4 with TRBJ1-1, with D unresolved. Specimen: PBMCs. The sequence was collected from a female donor with HTLV-1-associated myelopathy (HAM/TSP). CDR3 residues: CASSLDFYNTEAFF. CDR3 coding DNA: TGTGCCAGCAGTCTAGACTTTTACAACACTGAAGCTTTCTTT.